This TCR beta chain was retrieved from a study of cytomegalovirus exposure and HLA in healthy donors. Sequencing was performed with immunoSEQ multiplex PCR; in TCRdb, only in-frame clones are kept and a portion is missing. The table lists tens of thousands of clones, roughly 93% of them singletons. CDR3 size: 19 residues. Germline V gene lookup returns CDR1 GTSNPN and CDR2 SVGIG (reference sequence). V shed 2 bases, J shed 0 bases, and the junction held 13 bases outside the gene matches. The source material was PBMCs. The sequence was collected from a woman in her twenties or thirties in good health and CMV-seronegative. The V call is TRBV30, the J call TRBJ1-6, with 7 bases aligning to TRBD1. In DNA form, the CDR3 reads TGTGCCTGGAGTCCAACGCGAGGGGGCATTAACTCCTATAATTCACCCCTCCACTTT. Its protein is CAWSPTRGGINSYNSPLHF.